These 28 T cell receptor beta chains were sequenced from one sample in a study of T-cell memory formation after mild COVID-19. TCRdb re-called the 5' RACE reads with MiXCR, one entry per CDR3 protein. The table lists approximately 300,000 distinct CDR3 sequences, about 15% of them singletons. The sequencing input was PBMCs or a T cell subset sorted from them (not recorded which). Every receptor here comes from a man younger than 35 who had mild COVID-19 (a few samples of this study predate the infection). Cell type and time point are not known.

This clonotype appeared a few times. The chain joins TRBV5-4 to TRBJ1-1; D is unresolved. This CDR3 spans 11 amino acids. Trimming cost V 4 bases and J 7 bases, with 8 bases left between them. Germline V gives CDR1 SGHNT, CDR2 YYREEE (reference sequence). The CDR3 loop is CASSRDGEAFF. The CDR3 bases are TGTGCCAGCAGCCGTGACGGTGAAGCTTTCTTT.

This clonotype was observed a handful of times. The J gene is TRBJ2-1, the V gene TRBV12-3 or TRBV12-4; D tentatively reads TRBD1 or TRBD2 (6 bases each). CDR3 size: 16 residues. The V end was cut by 5 bases, the J end by 7 bases, with 21 bases between. The CDR3 sequence: CASSGGSRGWGNEQFF. The CDR3 region has the DNA TGTGCCAGCAGTGGGGGGAGCAGGGGCTGGGGGAATGAGCAGTTCTTC.

The genes are TRBV18 and TRBJ2-3; 9 positions agree with TRBD1. Germline V lookup: CDR1 KGHSH, CDR2 LQKENI. Germline trimming cut 1 base from V and 4 bases from J; bases unmatched to any gene: 3. CDR3 length equals 15 residues. The CDR3 spells CASSPRDRVADTQYF. The CDR3, as DNA: TGTGCCAGCTCACCACGGGACAGGGTTGCAGATACGCAGTATTTT.

The J gene is TRBJ2-6, the V gene TRBV10-1; D is perhaps TRBD1 (5 bases). The germline V gene encodes CDR1 WNHNN and CDR2 SYGVQD (reference sequence). This CDR3 spans 15 amino acids. V was pared by 2 bases and J by 0 bases, with 5 bases between. This CDR3 reads CASSEGASGANVLTF. CDR3 coding DNA: TGCGCCAGCAGTGAGGGGGCCTCTGGGGCCAACGTCCTGACTTTC.

This chain links TRBV5-1 with TRBJ2-3, with D maybe TRBD2 (5 bases). V was trimmed by 1 base and J by 6 bases, leaving 15 bases between them. The germline gives CDR1 SGHRS, CDR2 YFSETQ. CDR3 length: 15 amino acids. CDR3 in amino acids: CASSLQDGGLDTQYF. CDR3 sequence (DNA): TGCGCCAGCAGCTTGCAGGACGGAGGCCTGGATACGCAGTATTTT.

The V and J genes are TRBV27 and TRBJ2-5; perhaps TRBD1 as D (6 bases). The CDR3 is 15 residues long. Trimming stripped 3 bases from V and 1 base from J, with 12 bases between. Germline-derived CDR1 and CDR2 are MNHEY and SMNVEV (reference sequence). CDR3 bases: TGTGCCAGCAGTTTCGCCTTGGGGGCCCAAGAGACCCAGTACTTC. This encodes CASSFALGAQETQYF.

At least ten counts were recorded for this clonotype. This chain joins TRBV7-2 and TRBJ2-1; possible D gene TRBD2, 5 bases. Trimming removed 5 bases from V and 0 bases from J, with 14 bases in between. Germline assignment: CDR1 SGHTA and CDR2 FQGNSA. This CDR3 contains 16 residues. The CDR3 nucleotides read TGTGCCAGCAGCCCCGGGGAAGGCCGCTCCTACAATGAGCAGTTCTTC. Amino acid sequence: CASSPGEGRSYNEQFF.

The V gene is TRBV11-2, the J gene TRBJ2-3; D might be TRBD1 or TRBD2, each matching 6 bases. The CDR3 loop spans 14 amino acids. V dropped 3 bases and J dropped 7 bases, with 14 bases sitting between them. Per the germline V gene, CDR1 is SGHAT and CDR2 is FQNNGV. CDR3 loop: CASSFRGGGNTQYF. The CDR3, as DNA: TGTGCCAGCAGCTTTAGAGGGGGAGGAAATACGCAGTATTTT.

The chain uses TRBV6-5 and TRBJ2-1, with TRBD2 matching 8 bases. Germline V gene data show CDR1 as MNHEY and CDR2 as SVGAGI. Trimming removed 2 bases from V and 4 bases from J; junction bases left unmatched: 4. This CDR3 is 15 amino acids long. DNA of the CDR3: TGTGCCAGCAGTTACGACCCGGGGGGGTACAATGAGCAGTTCTTC. This codes for CASSYDPGGYNEQFF.

This clonotype was seen just once. CDR3 residues: CASRNLPRTSGGTRDTQYF. CDR3 DNA sequence: TGTGCAAGTCGCAATCTCCCCAGGACTAGCGGGGGGACCAGGGATACGCAGTATTTT. The chain recombines TRBV12-2 with TRBJ2-3; the table's D gene call, TRBD2, was not cross checked with the DNA. TRBV12-2 is an annotated pseudogene. The CDR3 consists of 19 residues.

The V gene is TRBV7-9, the J gene TRBJ1-2; 7 positions match TRBD1. Germline V gene data show CDR1 as SEHNR and CDR2 as FQNEAQ (reference sequence). This CDR3 contains 13 residues. Trimming took 5 bases from V and 11 from J; bases not matched to a gene: 11. CDR3 in DNA: TGTGCCAGCAGCGCAAGACAGGGAATGAGGTACACCTTC. Amino acid sequence: CASSARQGMRYTF.

The gene calls are TRBV24-1 and TRBJ2-5, with D hard to call. Per germline, CDR1 KGHDR and CDR2 SFDVKD. The V end was cut by 5 bases, the J end by 7 bases, with 13 bases between. The CDR3 runs 13 residues. The CDR3 is CATSGTDGGTQYF. The CDR3 nucleotides are TGTGCCACCAGTGGAACTGACGGCGGGACCCAGTACTTC.

This chain joins TRBV20-1 and TRBJ2-7; 9 bases line up with TRBD1. Germline values: CDR1 DFQATT, CDR2 SNEGSKA (reference sequence). This CDR3 region has 13 residues. The J segment lost 5 bases and the V segment lost 4 bases, leaving 6 bases of the junction unmatched. Written as DNA, the CDR3 is TGCAGTGCTATTGGGGACAGGGATGACGAGCAGTACGTC. Amino acids: CSAIGDRDDEQYV.

The chain joins TRBV4-3 to TRBJ1-2; a weak D match, TRBD1 (5 bases). The V and J ends lost 5 bases and 5 bases respectively, with 15 bases between them. The CDR3 length is 14 residues. Per the germline V gene, CDR1 is LGHNA and CDR2 is YSLEER. This CDR3 is CASSGAGGTYGYTF. The DNA of the CDR3 is TGCGCCAGCAGCGGAGCGGGGGGGACTTATGGCTACACCTTC.

The chain employs TRBV5-1 and TRBJ1-1, with D perhaps matching TRBD1 (6 bases). Germline loops: CDR1 SGHRS, CDR2 YFSETQ. V was pared by 3 bases and J by 0 bases, with 15 bases between. The CDR3 has 16 residues. CDR3 loop: CASSWEPQGLNTEAFF. CDR3 nucleotide sequence: TGCGCCAGCAGCTGGGAGCCACAGGGACTGAACACTGAAGCTTTCTTT.

The chain combines TRBV4-3 with TRBJ2-1; TRBD1 matches at 9 bases. The CDR3 covers 14 residues. Per germline, CDR1 LGHNA and CDR2 YSLEER. V was clipped by 3 bases and J by 8 bases; unmatched bases: 5. This CDR3 is CASSQDRGAHEQFF. Here the CDR3 DNA reads TGCGCCAGCAGCCAGGACAGGGGCGCGCATGAGCAGTTCTTC.

This clonotype was counted between two and nine times. The chain links TRBV19 to TRBJ2-7, with unresolved D. Trimming took 6 bases from V and 0 from J, leaving 12 bases between them. Germline loops: CDR1 LNHDA, CDR2 SQIVND (reference sequence). This CDR3 is built from 14 residues. DNA for the CDR3: TGTGCCAGTAGAAAGGACCACAGCTCCTACGAGCAGTACTTC. Its protein product is CASRKDHSSYEQYF.

The J gene is TRBJ1-2, the V gene TRBV7-2; D unclear. The CDR3 spans 15 residues. Germline CDR1 reads SGHTA; CDR2 reads FQGNSA. V lost 0 bases, J lost 6 bases, and 14 bases lay in between. CDR3 coding DNA: TGTGCCAGCAGCTTAGCTTCCCTCGGGGAGAATGGCTACACCTTC. Translation gives CASSLASLGENGYTF.

The chain carries TRBV4-3 and TRBJ1-6, with D unresolved. The CDR3 runs 19 residues. Trimming took off 0 bases at V and 0 bases at J, with 15 bases between the two ends. Germline V lookup: CDR1 LGHNA, CDR2 YSLEER. The CDR3 DNA follows: TGCGCCAGCAGCCAAGATGTAGAAGGCAGCAGCTCCTATAATTCACCCCTCCACTTT. Its translation: CASSQDVEGSSSYNSPLHF.

This clonotype was counted only a few times. The rearrangement joins TRBV5-1 to TRBJ1-3; D gene uncertain. The CDR3 contains 13 residues. Between the trimmed V and J ends, which lost 4 bases and 4 bases, there was a span of 9 bases. The germline V gene encodes CDR1 SGHRS and CDR2 YFSETQ. CDR3: CASSRDGGNTIYF. CDR3 nucleotide sequence: TGCGCCAGCAGCCGCGACGGGGGAAACACCATATATTTT.

This chain links TRBV20-1 with TRBJ1-4, with 10 bases aligning to TRBD1. The germline gives CDR1 DFQATT, CDR2 SNEGSKA (reference sequence). With V trimmed by 6 bases and J by 6 bases, 10 bases remained unmatched. The CDR3 contains 15 residues. The CDR3 DNA sequence: TGCAGTGCGAAGCTACCGGGACAGGGGTATGAAAAACTGTTTTTT. Translating it yields CSAKLPGQGYEKLFF.

This clonotype was observed a handful of times. J is TRBJ2-4 and V is TRBV7-7; D is perhaps TRBD2 (6 bases). Trimming shortened V by 1 base and J by 4 bases, and 17 bases separated the two germline ends. Germline V gene data show CDR1 as SSHAT and CDR2 as FNYEAQ (reference sequence). The CDR3 loop spans 17 amino acids. CDR3: CASSLVEGTGIKNIQYF. The CDR3 DNA reads as TGTGCCAGCAGCTTAGTGGAGGGGACGGGGATTAAAAACATTCAGTACTTC.

The chain uses TRBV5-5 and TRBJ2-2, with 7 bases that match TRBD1. Germline V gives CDR1 SGHKS, CDR2 YYEKEE (reference sequence). J lost 5 bases, V lost 1 base, and 8 bases had no gene match. The CDR3 is 16 amino acids. The chain's CDR3 is CASSLWATGRTGELFF. The CDR3 coding sequence is TGTGCCAGCAGCTTGTGGGCGACAGGGCGGACCGGGGAGCTGTTTTTT.

This clonotype was observed at least ten times. The V gene is TRBV7-6, the J gene TRBJ2-2; 11 positions match TRBD2. The V and J ends lost 5 bases and 4 bases, in that order; junction bases with no gene match: 6. Looked up from germline, CDR1 is SGHVS and CDR2 is FNYEAQ. The CDR3 has 16 amino acids. Written as DNA, the CDR3 is TGTGCCAGCAGCACTGGACTAGCGGGCCCCACCGGGGAGCTGTTTTTT. Translating it yields CASSTGLAGPTGELFF.

This clonotype showed up just a few times. This chain uses TRBV6-5 with TRBJ2-7, with 9 bases lining up with TRBD1. In germline, CDR1 is MNHEY, CDR2 SVGAGI. The CDR3 runs to 14 residues. Trimming removed 5 bases from V and 2 bases from J; junction bases left unmatched: 4. CDR3 sequence reads: CASSPWDRAYEQYF. CDR3 nucleotides: TGTGCCAGCAGTCCATGGGACAGGGCCTACGAGCAGTACTTC.

In this sample, this clonotype turned up a few times. This chain links TRBV4-3 with TRBJ1-3, with D unclear. This CDR3 has 15 amino acids. V dropped 0 bases and J dropped 2 bases, with 8 bases sitting between them. The germline V gene has CDR1 LGHNA and CDR2 YSLEER. The CDR3 bases are TGCGCCAGCAGCCAAGAGGGGTCCGCTGGAAACACCATATATTTT. Translating gives CASSQEGSAGNTIYF.

The genes are TRBV3-1 and TRBJ1-2; 7 nucleotides line up with TRBD1. CDR3 length: 16 amino acids. After removal of 0 bases from V and 4 bases from J, the junction contained 8 bases not matched to a gene. In germline, CDR1 is LGHDT, CDR2 YNNKEL (reference sequence). As DNA, the CDR3 is TGTGCCAGCAGCCAAGACCAGGGGGGTGGGGGCTATGGCTACACCTTC. This sequence encodes CASSQDQGGGGYGYTF. The whole variable domain, filled in from reference TRBV3-1 and TRBJ1-2, reads DTAVSQTPKYLVTQMGNDKSIKCEQNLGHDTMYWYKQDSKKFLKIMFSYNNKELIINETVPNRFSPKSPDKAHLNLHINSLELGDSAVYFCASSQDQGGGGYGYTFGSGTRLTVV.

This clonotype has only a few counts. The CDR3 protein is CASSLPVHYEQYF. In DNA, the CDR3 is TGTGCCAGCAGCTTACCAGTTCACTACGAGCAGTACTTC. V is TRBV11-2 and J is TRBJ2-7, with D uncertain. The germline CDR1 and CDR2 sequences are SGHAT and FQNNGV. The CDR3 runs 13 residues. V gave up 2 bases and J gave up 3 bases, with 8 bases separating them.